A selection of T cell receptor beta chains follows, all from one sample in a study of cytomegalovirus exposure and HLA in healthy donors. Libraries were prepared by immunoSEQ multiplex PCR; TCRdb keeps only in-frame clonotypes and omits some of them. Here the sample spans some 150,000 clones, approximately 87% being singletons. Sample: PBMCs. These TCRs come from a man aged 35 to 55 in good health and CMV-seronegative. The CDR3 runs from the conserved cysteine through the conserved F or W. Each record gives: V gene, CDR3 length, J gene, D gene, clone size, CDR3 DNA, CDR3 protein. D genes are given only for firm matches. Expanded clones get a size class; other rows say once, few or many, or leave the size out.

V: TRBV2; length: 13; J: TRBJ2-2; D: .; size: .; DNA: TGTGCCAGCACTAGGACTGGAACCGGGGAGCTGTTTTTT; CDR3: CASTRTGTGELFF
V: TRBV27; length: 15; J: TRBJ2-2; D: TRBD1; size: .; DNA: TGTGCCAGCAGTTTGTCCGACAGGGGAGCCGGGGAGCTGTTTTTT; CDR3: CASSLSDRGAGELFF
V: TRBV28; length: 15; J: TRBJ2-7; D: TRBD2; size: .; DNA: TGTGCCAGCAGGCCCCCGGGACTAGCGGGGGTCGAGCAGTACTTC; CDR3: CASRPPGLAGVEQYF
V: TRBV9; length: 15; J: TRBJ2-2; D: TRBD2; size: .; DNA: TGTGCCAGCAGCGCTACTAGCGGGGGGGGAAGGGAGCTGTTTTTT; CDR3: CASSATSGGGRELFF
V: TRBV5-1; length: 13; J: TRBJ1-1; D: .; size: once; DNA: TGCGCCAGCAGCTTGGCCTGGGACACCAAAGCTTTCTTT; CDR3: CASSLAWDTKAFF
V: TRBV6-6; length: 13; J: TRBJ1-1; D: TRBD1; size: .; DNA: TGTGCCAGCAGTCAGGGACAGGGGACTGAAGCTTTCTTT; CDR3: CASSQGQGTEAFF
V: TRBV14; length: 13; J: TRBJ1-5; D: .; size: .; DNA: TGTGCCAAGGGGGACGGGGCTTGTCAGCCCCAGCATTTT; CDR3: CAKGDGACQPQHF
V: TRBV28; length: 13; J: TRBJ2-2; D: .; size: .; DNA: TGTGCCAGCACCGGGACGAACACCGGGGAGCTGTTTTTT; CDR3: CASTGTNTGELFF
V: TRBV6-5; length: 14; J: TRBJ2-7; D: .; size: .; DNA: TGTGCCAGCAGTTTCCAGGGAAATAACGGCGAGCAGTACTTC; CDR3: CASSFQGNNGEQYF
V: TRBV5-1; length: 16; J: TRBJ2-3; D: .; size: .; DNA: TGCGCCAGCAGCTTTCAAGTTGGCAGGGGTGCAGATACGCAGTATTTT; CDR3: CASSFQVGRGADTQYF
V: TRBV5-4; length: 14; J: TRBJ1-2; D: .; size: .; DNA: TGTGCCAGCAGCTTGGGTACAGGGTTATTCGGCTACACCTTC; CDR3: CASSLGTGLFGYTF
V: TRBV4-3; length: 15; J: TRBJ2-1; D: .; size: .; DNA: TGCGCCAGCAGGCCCGGGACTGTATCCTACAATGAGCAGTTCTTC; CDR3: CASRPGTVSYNEQFF
V: TRBV27; length: 15; J: TRBJ1-1; D: TRBD1; size: .; DNA: TGTGCCAGCAGTGGGGGACAGGGGAGGAACACTGAAGCTTTCTTT; CDR3: CASSGGQGRNTEAFF
V: TRBV11-3; length: 14; J: TRBJ2-7; D: TRBD1; size: .; DNA: TGTGCCAGCAGCCGAGCCGGGACAGGGAACGAGCAGTACTTC; CDR3: CASSRAGTGNEQYF
V: TRBV7-3; length: 17; J: TRBJ2-1; D: .; size: .; DNA: TGTGCCAGCAGCTTACATGGTGCGGGCGGGAATTACAATGAGCAGTTCTTC; CDR3: CASSLHGAGGNYNEQFF
V: TRBV6-5; length: 14; J: TRBJ1-4; D: .; size: .; DNA: TGTGCCAGCGGCCAGGGTTCAACTAATGAAAAACTGTTTTTT; CDR3: CASGQGSTNEKLFF
V: TRBV7-2; length: 14; J: TRBJ1-2; D: TRBD1; size: .; DNA: TGTGCCAGCAGCCCACCGGACAGGGTTTCGGGCTACACCTTC; CDR3: CASSPPDRVSGYTF
V: TRBV4-3; length: 15; J: TRBJ2-7; D: .; size: once; DNA: TGCGCCAGCAGCCAGGATCGGGACATTCTTTACGAGCAGTACTTC; CDR3: CASSQDRDILYEQYF
V: TRBV15; length: 15; J: TRBJ1-2; D: .; size: .; DNA: TGTGCCACCAGCAGAGTGGGGGCGTTGCAAGATGGCTACACCTTC; CDR3: CATSRVGALQDGYTF
V: TRBV5-4; length: 15; J: TRBJ2-1; D: .; size: .; DNA: TGTGCCAGCAGCCCGGGGGTGGGGGGAATGAATGAGCAGTTCTTC; CDR3: CASSPGVGGMNEQFF
V: TRBV7-2; length: 13; J: TRBJ1-1; D: .; size: few; DNA: TGTGCCAGCAGCTCGTACATGAACACTGAAGCTTTCTTT; CDR3: CASSSYMNTEAFF
V: TRBV7-9; length: 12; J: TRBJ2-7; D: .; size: .; DNA: TGTGCCAGCAGCTCATCCGCCTACGAGCAGTACTTC; CDR3: CASSSSAYEQYF
V: TRBV6-1; length: 13; J: TRBJ2-5; D: .; size: few; DNA: TGTGCCAGCAGCAGGGCACGGAGAGAGACCCAGTACTTC; CDR3: CASSRARRETQYF
V: TRBV27; length: 16; J: TRBJ2-5; D: TRBD1; size: .; DNA: TGTGCCAGCAGTTCCCGAGGACAGGGCCCAGTGGAGACCCAGTACTTC; CDR3: CASSSRGQGPVETQYF
V: TRBV2; length: 17; J: TRBJ2-1; D: TRBD2; size: .; DNA: TGTGCCAGCAGGCCCTTAGGAGTAGCGGGGGGGAAAAATGAGCAGTTCTTC; CDR3: CASRPLGVAGGKNEQFF
V: TRBV28; length: 14; J: TRBJ1-2; D: TRBD1; size: .; DNA: TGTGCCAGCAGGATTACCGGGACAGGTGGTGGCTACACCTTC; CDR3: CASRITGTGGGYTF
V: TRBV2; length: 12; J: TRBJ2-7; D: .; size: .; DNA: TGTGCCAGCAGCCAAGCAGGATACGAGCAGTACTTC; CDR3: CASSQAGYEQYF
V: TRBV5-1; length: 15; J: TRBJ2-1; D: TRBD2; size: .; DNA: TGCGCCAGCAGCTTGGAGATAGCGGGAGTCAATGAGCAGTTCTTC; CDR3: CASSLEIAGVNEQFF
V: TRBV6-6; length: 16; J: TRBJ1-2; D: TRBD1; size: .; DNA: TGTGCCAGCAGCAGTACCGAAGTCACAGGGGCCTATGGCTACACCTTC; CDR3: CASSSTEVTGAYGYTF
V: TRBV2; length: 12; J: TRBJ1-2; D: .; size: .; DNA: TGTGCCAGCAGTGGACAGATCTATGGCTACACCTTC; CDR3: CASSGQIYGYTF
V: TRBV5-8; length: 18; J: TRBJ2-3; D: TRBD2; size: .; DNA: TGTGCCAGCAGCTTGCCAGGCGGACTAGCGGCTAGCACAGATACGCAGTATTTT; CDR3: CASSLPGGLAASTDTQYF